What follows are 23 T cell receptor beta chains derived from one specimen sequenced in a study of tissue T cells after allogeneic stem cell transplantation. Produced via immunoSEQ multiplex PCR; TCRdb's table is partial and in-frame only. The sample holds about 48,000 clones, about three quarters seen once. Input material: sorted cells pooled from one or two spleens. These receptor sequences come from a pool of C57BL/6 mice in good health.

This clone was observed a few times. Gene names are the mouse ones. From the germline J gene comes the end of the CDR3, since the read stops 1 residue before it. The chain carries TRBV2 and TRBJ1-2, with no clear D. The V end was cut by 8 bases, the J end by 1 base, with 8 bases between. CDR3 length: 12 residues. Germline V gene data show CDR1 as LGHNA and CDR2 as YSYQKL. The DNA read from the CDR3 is TGTGCCAGCTGGGCAGAAAACTCCGACTACACC. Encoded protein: CASWAENSDYT. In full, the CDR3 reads CASWAENSDYTF.

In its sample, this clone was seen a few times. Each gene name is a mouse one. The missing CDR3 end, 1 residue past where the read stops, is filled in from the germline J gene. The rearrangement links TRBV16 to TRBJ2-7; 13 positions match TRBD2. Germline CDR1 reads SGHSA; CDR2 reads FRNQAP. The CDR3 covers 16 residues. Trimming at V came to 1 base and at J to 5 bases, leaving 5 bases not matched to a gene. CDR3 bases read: TGTGCAAGCAGCTTAGGGCCGGGGACTGGGGGGGATGAACAGTAC. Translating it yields CASSLGPGTGGDEQY. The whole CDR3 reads CASSLGPGTGGDEQYF.

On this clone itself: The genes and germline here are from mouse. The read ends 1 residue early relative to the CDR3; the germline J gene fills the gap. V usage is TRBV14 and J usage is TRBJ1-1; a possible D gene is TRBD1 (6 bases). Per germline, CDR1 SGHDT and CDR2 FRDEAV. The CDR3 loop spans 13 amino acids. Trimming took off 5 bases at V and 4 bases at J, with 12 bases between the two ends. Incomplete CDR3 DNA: TGTGCCAGCAGCCTCAGGGGAAGCACAGAAGTCTTC. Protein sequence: CASSLRGSTEVF. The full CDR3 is CASSLRGSTEVFF. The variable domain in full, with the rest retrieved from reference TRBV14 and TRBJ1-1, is EAGVTQSPRYAVLQEGQAVSFWCDPISGHDTLYWYQQPRDQGPQLLVYFRDEAVIDNSQLPSDRFSAVRPKGTNSTLKIQSAKQGDTATYLCASSLRGSTEVFFGKGTRLTVV.

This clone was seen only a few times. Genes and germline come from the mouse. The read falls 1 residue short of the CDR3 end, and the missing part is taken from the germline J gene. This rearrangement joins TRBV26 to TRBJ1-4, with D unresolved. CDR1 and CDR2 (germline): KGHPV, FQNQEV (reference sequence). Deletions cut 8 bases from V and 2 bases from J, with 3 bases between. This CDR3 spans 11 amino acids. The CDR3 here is CASWSNERLFF. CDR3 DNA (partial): TGTGCCAGCTGGTCCAACGAAAGATTATTT.

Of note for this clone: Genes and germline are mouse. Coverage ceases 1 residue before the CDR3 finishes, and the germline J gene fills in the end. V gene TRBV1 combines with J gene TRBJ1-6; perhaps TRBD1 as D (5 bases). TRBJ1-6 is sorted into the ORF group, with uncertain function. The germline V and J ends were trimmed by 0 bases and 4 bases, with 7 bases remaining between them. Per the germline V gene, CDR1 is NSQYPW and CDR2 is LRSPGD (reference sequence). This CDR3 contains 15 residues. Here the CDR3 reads CTCSADQGYNSPLYF. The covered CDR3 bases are TGCACCTGCAGTGCAGATCAGGGTTATAATTCGCCCCTCTAC.

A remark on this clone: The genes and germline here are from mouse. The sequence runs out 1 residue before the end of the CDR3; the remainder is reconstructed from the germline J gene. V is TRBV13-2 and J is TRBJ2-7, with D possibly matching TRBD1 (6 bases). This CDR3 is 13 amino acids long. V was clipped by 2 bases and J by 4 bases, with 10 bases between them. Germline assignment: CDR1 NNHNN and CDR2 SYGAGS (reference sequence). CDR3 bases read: TGTGCCAGCGGTGACCGGGACAAATATGAACAGTAC. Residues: CASGDRDKYEQY. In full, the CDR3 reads CASGDRDKYEQYF.

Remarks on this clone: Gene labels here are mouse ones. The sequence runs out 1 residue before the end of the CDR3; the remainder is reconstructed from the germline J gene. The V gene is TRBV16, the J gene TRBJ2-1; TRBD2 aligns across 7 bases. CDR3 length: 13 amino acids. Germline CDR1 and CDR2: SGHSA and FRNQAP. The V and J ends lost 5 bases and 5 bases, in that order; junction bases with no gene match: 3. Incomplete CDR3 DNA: TGTGCAAGCAGCCACGGGACTGATGCTGAGCAGTTC. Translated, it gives CASSHGTDAEQF. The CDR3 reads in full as CASSHGTDAEQFF.

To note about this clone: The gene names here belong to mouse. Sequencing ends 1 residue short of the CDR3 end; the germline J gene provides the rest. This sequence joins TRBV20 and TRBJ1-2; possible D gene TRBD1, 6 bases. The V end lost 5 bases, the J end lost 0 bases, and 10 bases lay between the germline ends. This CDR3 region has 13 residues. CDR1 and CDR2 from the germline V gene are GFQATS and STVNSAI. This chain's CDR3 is CGAAGTTNSDYTF. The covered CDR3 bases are TGTGGTGCTGCCGGGACAACAAACTCCGACTACACC. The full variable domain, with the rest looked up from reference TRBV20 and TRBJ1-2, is GALVYQYPRRTICKSGTSMRMECQAVGFQATSVAWYRQSPQKTFELIALSTVNSAIKYEQNFTQEKFPISHPNLSFSSMTVLNAYLEDRGLYLCGAAGTTNSDYTFGSGTRLLVI.

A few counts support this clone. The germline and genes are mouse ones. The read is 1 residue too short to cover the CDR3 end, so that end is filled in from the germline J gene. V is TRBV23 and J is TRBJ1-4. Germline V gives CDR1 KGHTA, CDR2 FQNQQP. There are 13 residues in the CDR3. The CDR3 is CSSSFVSNERLFF. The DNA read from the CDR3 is TGCTCCAGCAGTTTCGTTTCCAACGAAAGATTATTT.

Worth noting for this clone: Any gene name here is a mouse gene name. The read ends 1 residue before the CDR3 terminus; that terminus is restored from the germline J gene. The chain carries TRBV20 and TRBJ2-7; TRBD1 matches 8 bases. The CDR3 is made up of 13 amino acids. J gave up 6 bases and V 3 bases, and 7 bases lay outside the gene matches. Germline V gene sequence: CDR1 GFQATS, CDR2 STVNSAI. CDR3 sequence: CGARAGGGGEQYF. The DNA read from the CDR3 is TGTGGTGCTAGAGCAGGGGGCGGGGGTGAACAGTAC.

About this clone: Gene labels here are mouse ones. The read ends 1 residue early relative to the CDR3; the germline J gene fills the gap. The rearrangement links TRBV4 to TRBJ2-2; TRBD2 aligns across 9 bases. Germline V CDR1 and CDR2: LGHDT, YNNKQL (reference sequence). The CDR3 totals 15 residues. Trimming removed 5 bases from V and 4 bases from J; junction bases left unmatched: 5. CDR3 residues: CASSTTGGGTGQLYF. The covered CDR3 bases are TGTGCCAGCAGCACGACTGGGGGAGGCACCGGGCAGCTCTAC. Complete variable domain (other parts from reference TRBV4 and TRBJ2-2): ETAVFQTPNYHVTQVGNEVSFNCKQTLGHDTMYWYKQDSKKLLKIMFSYNNKQLIVNETVPRRFSPQSSDKAHLNLRIKSVEPEDSAVYLCASSTTGGGTGQLYFGEGSKLTVL.

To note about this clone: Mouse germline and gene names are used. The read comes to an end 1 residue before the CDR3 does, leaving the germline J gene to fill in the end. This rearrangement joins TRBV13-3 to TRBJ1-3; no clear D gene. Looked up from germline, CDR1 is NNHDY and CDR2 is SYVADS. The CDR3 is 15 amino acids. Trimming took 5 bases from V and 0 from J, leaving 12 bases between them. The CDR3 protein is CASSLGRNSGNTLYF. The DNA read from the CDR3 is TGTGCCAGCAGCCTCGGACGAAATTCTGGAAATACGCTCTAT.

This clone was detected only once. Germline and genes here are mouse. The part of the CDR3 DNA that was read is TGTGCCAGCAGGATCGGGACAAAAGAAGTCTTC. This encodes CASRIGTKEVF. The CDR3 as a whole reads CASRIGTKEVFF. The rearrangement links TRBV19 to TRBJ1-1; TRBD1 is a possible D gene (6 bases). The read comes to an end 1 residue before the CDR3 does, leaving the germline J gene to fill in the end. Germline CDR1 reads FNHDT; CDR2 reads SITEND (reference sequence). Trimming took 5 bases from V and 7 from J, leaving 12 bases between them. The CDR3 has 12 residues.

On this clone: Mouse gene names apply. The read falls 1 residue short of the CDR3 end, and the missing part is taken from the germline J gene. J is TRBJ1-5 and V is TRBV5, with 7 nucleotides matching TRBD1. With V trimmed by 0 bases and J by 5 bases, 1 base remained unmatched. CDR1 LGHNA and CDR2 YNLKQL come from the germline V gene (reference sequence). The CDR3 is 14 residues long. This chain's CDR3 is CASSQDGTDQAPLF. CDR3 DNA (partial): TGTGCCAGCAGCCAAGATGGGACAGACCAGGCTCCGCTT.

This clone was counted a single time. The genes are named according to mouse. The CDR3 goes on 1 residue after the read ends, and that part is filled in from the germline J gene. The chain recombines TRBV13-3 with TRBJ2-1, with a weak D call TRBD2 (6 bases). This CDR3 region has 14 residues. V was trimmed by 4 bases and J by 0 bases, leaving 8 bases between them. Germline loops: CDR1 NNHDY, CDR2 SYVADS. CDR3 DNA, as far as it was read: TGTGCCAGCAGTAGGGACTTTAACTATGCTGAGCAGTTC. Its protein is CASSRDFNYAEQF. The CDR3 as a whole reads CASSRDFNYAEQFF.

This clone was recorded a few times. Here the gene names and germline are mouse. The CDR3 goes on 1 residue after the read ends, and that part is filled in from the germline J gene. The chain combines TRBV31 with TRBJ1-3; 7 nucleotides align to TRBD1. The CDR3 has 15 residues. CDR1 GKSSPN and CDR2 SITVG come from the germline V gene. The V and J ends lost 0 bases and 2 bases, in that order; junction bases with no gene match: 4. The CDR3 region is CAWSLGQGAGNTLYF. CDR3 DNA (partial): TGTGCCTGGAGTCTAGGGCAGGGGGCTGGAAATACGCTCTAT.

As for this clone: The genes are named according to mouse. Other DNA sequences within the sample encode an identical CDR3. The CDR3 bases that were read are TGTGCCTGGAGGACTGGGGGTGGGGCAGAAACGCTGTAT. This encodes CAWRTGGGAETLY. The full-length CDR3 reads as CAWRTGGGAETLYF. This sequence joins TRBV31 and TRBJ2-3, with 9 nucleotides matching TRBD2. The sequence runs out 1 residue before the end of the CDR3; the remainder is reconstructed from the germline J gene. Germline CDR1 is GKSSPN and CDR2 is SITVG. V dropped 3 bases and J dropped 3; count of bases not matched to a gene: 4. CDR3 size: 14 residues.

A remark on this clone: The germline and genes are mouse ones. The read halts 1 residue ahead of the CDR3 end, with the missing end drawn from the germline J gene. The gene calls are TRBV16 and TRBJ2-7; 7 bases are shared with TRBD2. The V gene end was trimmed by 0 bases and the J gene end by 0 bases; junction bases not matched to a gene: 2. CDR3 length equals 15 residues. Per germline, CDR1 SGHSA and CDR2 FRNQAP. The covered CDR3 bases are TGTGCAAGCAGCTTAGATGGGGGGAGCTCCTATGAACAGTAC. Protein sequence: CASSLDGGSSYEQY. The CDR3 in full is CASSLDGGSSYEQYF.

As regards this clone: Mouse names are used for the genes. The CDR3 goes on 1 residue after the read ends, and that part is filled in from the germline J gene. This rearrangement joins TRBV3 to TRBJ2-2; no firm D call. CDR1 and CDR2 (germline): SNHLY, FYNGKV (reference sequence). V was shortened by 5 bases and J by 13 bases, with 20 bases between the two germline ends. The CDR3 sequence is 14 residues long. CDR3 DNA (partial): TGTGCCAGCAGCCCCGGGGTTTCTGGAAATACGCTCTAC. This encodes CASSPGVSGNTLY. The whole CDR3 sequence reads CASSPGVSGNTLYF.

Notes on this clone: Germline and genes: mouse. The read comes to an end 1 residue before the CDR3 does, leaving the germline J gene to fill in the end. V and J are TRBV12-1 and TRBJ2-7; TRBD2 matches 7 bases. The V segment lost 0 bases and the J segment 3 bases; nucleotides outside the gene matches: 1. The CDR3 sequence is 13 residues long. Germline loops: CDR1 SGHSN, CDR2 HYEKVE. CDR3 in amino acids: CASSLHWGYEQYF. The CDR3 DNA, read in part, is TGTGCCAGCTCTCTCCACTGGGGCTATGAACAGTAC.

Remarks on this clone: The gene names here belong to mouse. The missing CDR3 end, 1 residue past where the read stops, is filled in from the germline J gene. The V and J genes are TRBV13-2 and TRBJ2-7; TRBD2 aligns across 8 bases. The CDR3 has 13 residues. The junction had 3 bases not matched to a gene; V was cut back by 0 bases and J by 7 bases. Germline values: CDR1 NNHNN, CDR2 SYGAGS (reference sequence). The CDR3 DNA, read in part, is TGTGCCAGCGGTGATGGATGGGGGGGGGAACAGTAC. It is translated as CASGDGWGGEQY. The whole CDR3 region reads CASGDGWGGEQYF.

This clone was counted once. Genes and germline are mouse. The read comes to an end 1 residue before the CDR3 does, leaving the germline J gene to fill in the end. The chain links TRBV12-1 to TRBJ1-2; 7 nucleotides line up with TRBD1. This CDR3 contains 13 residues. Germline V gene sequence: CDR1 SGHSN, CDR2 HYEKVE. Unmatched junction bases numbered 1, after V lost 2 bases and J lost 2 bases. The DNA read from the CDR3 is TGTGCCAGCTCTCCCAGGGGGAACTCCGACTACACC. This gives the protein CASSPRGNSDYT. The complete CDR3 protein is CASSPRGNSDYTF.

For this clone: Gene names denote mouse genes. This CDR3 is CASNRGLNYAEQFF. CDR3 bases read: TGTGCCAGCAACAGGGGGCTTAACTATGCTGAGCAGTTC. V is TRBV4 and J is TRBJ2-1, with 9 nucleotides matching TRBD1. The read ends 1 residue early relative to the CDR3; the germline J gene fills the gap. CDR3 length: 14 residues. Losses at the gene ends were 7 bases for V and 0 bases for J; bases not matched to a gene: 1. Germline V gene lookup returns CDR1 LGHDT and CDR2 YNNKQL (reference sequence).